The source of this TCR beta chain is a study of OX40 agonist ivuxolimab in advanced cancers. Study as a whole: Recorded diagnoses for dose-escalation patients were hepatocellular carcinoma, melanoma, renal cell or head and neck cancer.

Germline V gene data show CDR1 as SEHNR and CDR2 as FQNEAQ (reference sequence). V lost 2 bases to trimming and J lost 4 bases; unmatched junction nucleotides: 5. The CDR3 extends over 15 amino acids. Libraries were prepared by immunoSEQ multiplex PCR; TCRdb keeps only in-frame clonotypes and omits some of them. The repertoire has some 17,000 clones, approximately 85% of them found once; the top ten carry about 31%. The sequences come from CD4+ or CD8+ T cells sorted from blood, collected in a trial of the OX40 agonist ivuxolimab. The chain joins TRBV7-9 to TRBJ2-3; 8 bases line up with TRBD2. The clonotype comes from an adult with an advanced solid tumor such as melanoma, head and neck, liver or kidney cancer. Here the CDR3 reads CASSLTSGVSDTQYF. The CDR3 bases are TGTGCCAGCAGCTTAACTAGCGGCGTTTCAGATACGCAGTATTTT.